This T cell receptor beta chain was identified during a study of CD8 T cells in ankylosing spondylitis. Overall study findings and caveats: What seemed typical of ankylosing spondylitis blood was a TCR beta motif built from 8 or 9 highly homologous variants. Before this, some motif variants had been reported in reactive arthritis synovial fluid and blood.

The TCR beta libraries were generated through quantitative 5'-RACE incorporating molecular barcodes. TCRdb re-called the 5' RACE reads with MiXCR, one entry per CDR3 protein. The sample consists of some 290,000 distinct CDR3 sequences, around 20% of them appearing once. This CDR3 spans 14 amino acids. V gave up 5 bases and J gave up 8 bases; unmatched junction bases: 10. Germline lookup yields CDR1 SEHNR and CDR2 FQNEAQ (reference sequence). Comment on this clonotype: Its target is not known.

The clonotype was recovered from a male donor with ankylosing spondylitis or in good health (not recorded which). The sample comprised blood, either unsorted or a sorted T cell fraction (not recorded which). The rearrangement uses TRBV7-9 and TRBJ1-1; 8 bases agree with TRBD1. The DNA of the CDR3 is TGTGCCAGCAGCCGGACAGGGTTCGGCGCAGAAGCTTTCTTT. It yields the protein CASSRTGFGAEAFF.